A selection of T cell receptor beta chains follows, all from one sample in a study of blood T cell repertoires in COVID-19. The protocol was immunoSEQ multiplex PCR, while the TCRdb copy is restricted to in-frame clones and leaves out a portion. The sample has 450,000 or so clones; approximately 90% are singletons. Sequencing was done on a sample of peripheral blood. The receptors here all came from a man between 18 and 35 years old with COVID-19, enrolled during active disease. Both conserved end residues are part of each CDR3. The D gene is left open where the match is weak. Rows give clone size only sometimes, using once, few, many, or a class for an expanded clone.

size | J | D | V | CDR3 | DNA
once | TRBJ2-7 | TRBD1 | TRBV10-2 | CASNPLGQLHSYEQYF | TGCGCCAGCAACCCCTTGGGACAGCTCCATTCCTACGAGCAGTACTTC
. | TRBJ1-2 | . | TRBV28 | CASSNRANYGYTF | TGTGCCAGCAGTAACAGGGCTAACTATGGCTACACCTTC
once | TRBJ1-3 | . | TRBV6-5 | CASRGASGNTIYF | TGTGCCAGCAGAGGGGCCTCTGGAAACACCATATATTTT
. | TRBJ2-3 | TRBD2 | TRBV19 | CASSMTSGSGSTDTQYF | TGTGCCAGTAGTATGACTAGCGGGAGTGGTAGCACAGATACGCAGTATTTT
. | TRBJ1-1 | . | TRBV10-3 | CAISREASEAFF | TGTGCCATCAGTCGGGAAGCCTCTGAAGCTTTCTTT
. | TRBJ1-5 | . | TRBV2 | CASSDSDQPQHF | TGTGCCAGCAGTGATAGCGATCAGCCCCAGCATTTT
. | TRBJ2-7 | TRBD1 | TRBV19 | CASSTTTGAYEQYF | TGTGCCAGTAGTACGACGACAGGGGCGTACGAGCAGTACTTC
once | TRBJ1-2 | . | TRBV27 | CASSMGRGYTF | TGTGCCAGCAGCATGGGGCGGGGCTACACCTTC
. | TRBJ1-1 | . | TRBV3-1/TRBV3-2 | CASSQDDRDTEAFF | TGTGCCAGCAGCCAAGACGACCGGGACACTGAAGCTTTCTTT
. | TRBJ1-2 | TRBD1 | TRBV19 | CASSTPGGTGYGYTF | TGTGCCAGTAGTACGCCAGGGGGCACGGGTTATGGCTACACCTTC
once | TRBJ2-7 | TRBD2 | TRBV19 | CASSIEFGSGGHYEQYF | TGTGCCAGTAGTATTGAGTTTGGGAGCGGGGGACACTACGAGCAGTACTTC
. | TRBJ1-4 | . | TRBV24-1 | CATQGLGEKLFF | TGTGCGACCCAGGGTCTAGGTGAAAAACTGTTTTTT
. | TRBJ2-3 | . | TRBV25-1 | CASSSGTDTQYF | TGTGCCAGCAGTTCAGGCACAGATACGCAGTATTTT
. | TRBJ1-2 | TRBD1 | TRBV7-9 | CASSFGQGGGYTF | TGTGCCAGCAGCTTCGGACAGGGCGGTGGCTACACCTTC
. | TRBJ2-7 | TRBD1 | TRBV19 | CASSTGQVFYEQYF | TGTGCCAGTAGTACAGGACAGGTTTTCTACGAGCAGTACTTC
once | TRBJ2-5 | . | TRBV11-3 | CASSLTHQETQYF | TGTGCCAGCAGCTTAACTCACCAAGAGACCCAGTACTTC
. | TRBJ2-3 | TRBD2 | TRBV5-1 | CASSLLAGTDTQYF | TGCGCCAGCAGCTTGCTAGCGGGCACAGATACGCAGTATTTT
. | TRBJ2-5 | . | TRBV2 | CASSDPRGQETQYF | TGTGCCAGCAGTGACCCCAGAGGTCAAGAGACCCAGTACTTC
. | TRBJ1-1 | . | TRBV5-1 | CASSLEGFENTEAFF | TGCGCCAGCAGCTTGGAGGGGTTCGAGAACACTGAAGCTTTCTTT
. | TRBJ1-5 | . | TRBV6-2/TRBV6-3 | CASSSQSNQPQHF | TGTGCCAGCAGTTCACAGTCGAATCAGCCCCAGCATTTT
. | TRBJ2-5 | . | TRBV9 | CASSVVGQSQETQYF | TGTGCCAGCAGCGTAGTGGGGCAGAGCCAAGAGACCCAGTACTTC
. | TRBJ1-1 | . | TRBV11-3 | CASSPSVGNTEAFF | TGTGCCAGCAGCCCTTCTGTCGGGAACACTGAAGCTTTCTTT
. | TRBJ2-2 | TRBD2 | TRBV27 | CASSLSGTSGTNGELFF | TGTGCCAGCAGTTTATCCGGGACTAGCGGGACTAACGGGGAGCTGTTTTTT
. | TRBJ2-3 | TRBD2 | TRBV11-3 | CASCSGRRTDTDTQYF | TGTGCCAGCTGTAGCGGGAGGCGCACTGACACAGATACGCAGTATTTT
. | TRBJ2-3 | TRBD1 | TRBV5-8 | CASSTGQGGDTQYF | TGTGCCAGCAGTACGGGACAGGGGGGAGATACGCAGTATTTT
. | TRBJ1-6 | . | TRBV30 | CAWSQGAGIANSPLHF | TGTGCCTGGAGCCAAGGGGCAGGGATTGCGAATTCACCCCTCCACTTT
. | TRBJ1-5 | . | TRBV6-5 | CASIAGVFSNQPQHF | TGTGCCAGCATTGCAGGGGTTTTTAGCAATCAGCCCCAGCATTTT
. | TRBJ2-2 | TRBD1 | TRBV24-1 | CATSTLTGGSRTGELFF | TGTGCCACCAGCACACTAACAGGGGGGTCTCGGACCGGGGAGCTGTTTTTT
many | TRBJ2-1 | . | TRBV30 | CAWTPFLRNEQFF | TGTGCCTGGACTCCCTTCCTGAGGAATGAGCAGTTCTTC
. | TRBJ2-2 | . | TRBV15 | CATSAQRGNTGELFF | TGTGCCACCAGCGCCCAGAGAGGGAACACCGGGGAGCTGTTTTTT
. | TRBJ2-5 | . | TRBV24-1 | CATSGGGQGDETQYF | TGTGCCACCAGCGGGGGGGGACAGGGAGATGAGACCCAGTACTTC
. | TRBJ1-3 | . | TRBV4-1 | CASSQAAGTYSGNTIYF | TGCGCCAGCAGCCAAGCCGCAGGGACTTACTCTGGAAACACCATATATTTT
. | TRBJ1-1 | TRBD1 | TRBV6-5 | CASRFTGDGTEAFF | TGTGCCAGCAGATTTACAGGGGATGGCACTGAAGCTTTCTTT
. | TRBJ2-7 | TRBD1 | TRBV5-4 | CASSLGGTGVSYEQYF | TGTGCCAGCAGTCTCGGGGGGACAGGGGTTTCCTACGAGCAGTACTTC
. | TRBJ2-1 | TRBD2 | TRBV10-3 | CAISPVGGAGNEQFF | TGTGCCATCAGCCCAGTCGGGGGGGCGGGCAATGAGCAGTTCTTC
. | TRBJ2-1 | TRBD1 | TRBV9 | CASSPGTEYNEQFF | TGTGCCAGCAGCCCAGGGACAGAATACAATGAGCAGTTCTTC
once | TRBJ1-5 | . | TRBV10-3 | CAIRADNQPQHF | TGTGCCATCAGGGCCGACAATCAGCCCCAGCATTTT
. | TRBJ2-7 | . | TRBV11-2 | CASSSLGDSYEQYF | TGTGCCAGCAGCTCATTAGGGGACTCCTACGAGCAGTACTTC
. | TRBJ2-2 | . | TRBV2 | CASSAGVTGELFF | TGTGCCAGCAGTGCAGGGGTCACCGGGGAGCTGTTTTTT
. | TRBJ2-2 | . | TRBV28 | CASANGGLGQKLFF | TGTGCCAGCGCGAACGGCGGGCTGGGCCAAAAGCTGTTTTTT
. | TRBJ2-7 | TRBD2 | TRBV27 | CASSPRSGSTYEQYF | TGTGCCAGCAGTCCCCGTAGCGGGAGCACCTACGAGCAGTACTTC
. | TRBJ2-1 | . | TRBV11-3 | CASSFTLSNEQFF | TGTGCCAGCAGCTTCACCCTATCGAATGAGCAGTTCTTC
. | TRBJ1-5 | . | TRBV6-5 | CASSYLAGQPQHF | TGTGCCAGCAGTTACTTGGCAGGACAGCCCCAGCATTTT
. | TRBJ2-5 | . | TRBV3-1/TRBV3-2 | CASSQGAASQETQYF | TGTGCCAGCAGCCAAGGCGCAGCGTCCCAAGAGACCCAGTACTTC
. | TRBJ2-1 | . | TRBV19 | CASSITGDNEQFF | TGTGCCAGTAGTATTACTGGTGACAATGAGCAGTTCTTC
. | TRBJ1-5 | . | TRBV19 | CASSWDAGGQPQHF | TGTGCCAGTAGTTGGGACGCGGGAGGGCAGCCCCAGCATTTT
. | TRBJ2-3 | . | TRBV11-2 | CASSLRRGDTQYF | TGTGCCAGCAGCTTAAGGCGCGGGGATACGCAGTATTTT
. | TRBJ1-6 | . | TRBV2 | CASSAGTSSSPLHF | TGTGCCAGCTCTGCGGGGACCTCCTCGTCACCCCTCCACTTT
. | TRBJ2-5 | . | TRBV30 | CAWSAKTWTQYF | TGTGCCTGGAGTGCGAAGACTTGGACCCAGTACTTC
. | TRBJ2-5 | TRBD2 | TRBV6-9 | CASSYSRLAVTRQETQYF | TGTGCCAGCAGTTATTCGCGACTAGCGGTGACACGGCAAGAGACCCAGTACTTC
. | TRBJ2-1 | TRBD2 | TRBV24-1 | CATSDFPSSGTNEQFF | TGTGCCACCAGTGATTTCCCGTCTAGCGGGACCAATGAGCAGTTCTTC
once | TRBJ1-3 | . | TRBV19 | CASSHPQGAQGNTIYF | TGTGCCAGTAGCCACCCCCAGGGCGCGCAAGGAAACACCATATATTTT
. | TRBJ2-5 | TRBD2 | TRBV11-2 | CASSKISGSPRETQYF | TGTGCCAGCAGCAAGATTAGCGGGAGCCCGCGGGAGACCCAGTACTTC